What follows are 15 T cell receptor beta chains derived from one specimen sequenced in a study of PD-1 blockade in classical Hodgkin lymphoma. The time point is: cycle 4 day 1 (C4D1), after less than 7 weeks of nivolumab. Brentuximab vedotin exposure varied among the patients, all of whom had relapsed after autologous stem cell transplantation. The data were produced by immunoSEQ multiplex PCR, yet TCRdb's version contains in-frame clones alone and is incomplete. The data contain tens of thousands of clones, roughly 80% of them singletons. The sample consisted of peripheral blood mononuclear cells (PBMCs), taken before the fourth cycle of nivolumab. The receptors stem from a human donor with classical Hodgkin lymphoma.

The chain combines TRBV19 with TRBJ1-1; TRBD1 aligns across 10 bases. CDR1 LNHDA and CDR2 SQIVND come from the germline V gene (reference sequence). CDR3 size: 15 residues. V lost 4 bases to trimming and J lost 1 base; unmatched junction nucleotides: 3. DNA for the CDR3: TGTGCCAGTAGTAGACAGGGGGCAGCGAACACTGAAGCTTTCTTT. Translating gives CASSRQGAANTEAFF.

Only a few counts were recorded for this clone. V usage is TRBV13 and J usage is TRBJ2-3, with D possibly being TRBD2 (5 bases). The CDR3 spans 14 residues. V lost 8 bases to trimming and J lost 3 bases, with 15 bases between them. Germline loops: CDR1 PRHDT, CDR2 FYEKMQ (reference sequence). CDR3 DNA sequence: TGTGCCAGCCAGCGGCGCGGGTGGACAGATACGCAGTATTTT. Protein product: CASQRRGWTDTQYF.

This chain connects TRBV4-3 to TRBJ1-1; D unresolved. The CDR3 runs to 13 residues. The V gene's germline CDR1 is LGHNA and CDR2 YSLEER. Between the trimmed V and J ends, which lost 0 bases and 2 bases, there was a span of 4 bases. DNA for the CDR3: TGCGCCAGCAGCCAAGACCGAAACACTGAAGCTTTCTTT. Its protein is CASSQDRNTEAFF.

By share of the sample, this clone is medium-sized (0.01 to 0.1%). The gene calls are TRBV9 and TRBJ1-1; 7 bases align to TRBD1. Germline V gives CDR1 SGDLS, CDR2 YYNGEE. The J segment lost 4 bases and the V segment lost 3 bases, leaving 12 bases of the junction unmatched. CDR3 size: 16 residues. The CDR3 coding sequence is TGTGCCAGCAGCGCCAACCCCGAACAGGGGACCACTGAAGCTTTCTTT. This encodes CASSANPEQGTTEAFF.

The J gene is TRBJ2-7, the V gene TRBV23-1; TRBD1 matches at 9 bases. TRBV23-1 is annotated as an ORF whose role is uncertain. V lost 6 bases to trimming and J lost 4 bases; unmatched junction nucleotides: 10. This CDR3 has 15 residues. In nucleotides, the CDR3 is TGCGCCAGCAGCCTAACAGGGGGCTTTGGGTACGAGCAGTACTTC. It encodes CASSLTGGFGYEQYF.

In its sample, this clone was seen a few times. The chain is built from TRBV20-1 and TRBJ2-3; the D is unclear. The CDR3 has 11 amino acids. Between the trimmed V and J ends, which lost 6 bases and 4 bases, there was a span of 8 bases. Germline V gene lookup returns CDR1 DFQATT and CDR2 SNEGSKA (reference sequence). CDR3 nucleotides: TGCAGTGCGCTGGGCCCAGATACGCAGTATTTT. It specifies CSALGPDTQYF.

The genes are TRBV5-1 and TRBJ1-2; 7 bases are shared with TRBD1. Looked up from germline, CDR1 is SGHRS and CDR2 is YFSETQ. This CDR3 region has 15 residues. Losses at the gene ends were 0 bases for V and 2 bases for J; bases not matched to a gene: 4. In DNA, the CDR3 is TGCGCCAGCAGCTTGGACGGGACAGTGAACTATGGCTACACCTTC. It translates to CASSLDGTVNYGYTF.

The J gene is TRBJ2-3, the V gene TRBV7-6, with D possibly being TRBD2 (5 bases). Germline V gene sequence: CDR1 SGHVS, CDR2 FNYEAQ. This CDR3 region has 17 residues. Trimming shortened V by 5 bases and J by 0 bases, and 18 bases separated the two germline ends. This chain's CDR3 is CASSIGRGFQSTDTQYF. CDR3 DNA sequence: TGTGCCAGCAGCATAGGCCGGGGATTTCAAAGCACAGATACGCAGTATTTT. The full variable domain, rest sourced from reference TRBV7-6 and TRBJ2-3, is GAGVSQSPRYKVTKRGQDVALRCDPISGHVSLYWYRQALGQGPEFLTYFNYEAQQDKSGLPNDRFSAERPEGSISTLTIQRTEQRDSAMYRCASSIGRGFQSTDTQYFGPGTRLTVL.

V gene TRBV5-4 combines with J gene TRBJ2-1, with D possibly TRBD2 on 6 matching bases. The CDR3 runs 14 residues. The germline CDR1 and CDR2 sequences are SGHNT and YYREEE (reference sequence). Trimming took off 0 bases at V and 8 bases at J, with 12 bases between the two ends. The CDR3 is CASSLGGESDEQFF. In nucleotides, the CDR3 is TGTGCCAGCAGCTTGGGGGGGGAGTCCGATGAGCAGTTCTTC.

The genes are TRBV6-1 and TRBJ1-5; 7 bases are shared with TRBD1. The CDR3 contains 14 residues. The V and J ends lost 7 bases and 6 bases, in that order; junction bases with no gene match: 9. The V gene's germline CDR1 is MNHNS and CDR2 SASEGT. The CDR3 protein is CASNLQGSGQPQHF. In DNA form, the CDR3 reads TGTGCCAGCAACCTACAGGGGAGCGGTCAGCCCCAGCATTTT.

The chain recombines TRBV11-2 with TRBJ1-1; 7 bases match TRBD1. V shed 1 base, J shed 7 bases, and the junction held 15 bases outside the gene matches. The germline V gene encodes CDR1 SGHAT and CDR2 FQNNGV. The CDR3 runs to 17 residues. As DNA, the CDR3 is TGTGCCAGCAGCTTAGTAGGCGGGGACAGAGATTTGGGTGAAGCTTTCTTT. Residues: CASSLVGGDRDLGEAFF. The full variable domain, completed using reference TRBV11-2 and TRBJ1-1, is EAGVAQSPRYKIIEKRQSVAFWCNPISGHATLYWYQQILGQGPKLLIQFQNNGVVDDSQLPKDRFSAERLKGVDSTLKIQPAKLEDSAVYLCASSLVGGDRDLGEAFFGQGTRLTVV.

In its sample, this clone was seen a few times. The J gene is TRBJ1-2, the V gene TRBV6-5; D might be TRBD1 (5 bases). Germline V gene data show CDR1 as MNHEY and CDR2 as SVGAGI. CDR3 size: 13 residues. V lost 6 bases and J lost 6, with 14 bases in between. The CDR3 sequence is CASRGTERDGYTF. The CDR3 region has the DNA TGTGCCAGCAGAGGGACGGAAAGAGATGGCTACACCTTC.

V and J are TRBV7-3 and TRBJ2-7; 9 bases map to TRBD2. The junction had 19 bases not matched to a gene; V was cut back by 1 base and J by 6 bases. Per the germline V gene, CDR1 is SGHTA and CDR2 is FQGTGA. This CDR3 contains 19 residues. The CDR3 is CASSLKGSAQRGAQIEQYF. The CDR3 DNA is TGTGCCAGCAGCTTAAAAGGGTCCGCACAGCGGGGGGCCCAAATCGAGCAGTACTTC.

This chain joins TRBV25-1 and TRBJ2-7; no firm D call. Trimming pared 5 bases from V and 3 bases from J, leaving 14 bases between. The CDR3 is 14 residues long. Looked up from germline, CDR1 is MGHDK and CDR2 is SYGVNS. The CDR3 loop reads CASSPVSADYEQYF. In DNA, the CDR3 is TGTGCCAGCAGTCCGGTCTCGGCAGACTACGAGCAGTACTTC.

This clone was detected a few times. The chain is built from TRBV5-5 and TRBJ2-3; 7 bases are a match to TRBD1. CDR1 is SGHKS and CDR2 is YYEKEE in the germline V gene (reference sequence). Germline trimming cut 4 bases from V and 2 bases from J; bases unmatched to any gene: 7. The CDR3 contains 15 residues. CDR3 sequence (DNA): TGTGCCAGCAGCCTTAGGGGGCCCTCCACAGATACGCAGTATTTT. Amino acid sequence: CASSLRGPSTDTQYF.